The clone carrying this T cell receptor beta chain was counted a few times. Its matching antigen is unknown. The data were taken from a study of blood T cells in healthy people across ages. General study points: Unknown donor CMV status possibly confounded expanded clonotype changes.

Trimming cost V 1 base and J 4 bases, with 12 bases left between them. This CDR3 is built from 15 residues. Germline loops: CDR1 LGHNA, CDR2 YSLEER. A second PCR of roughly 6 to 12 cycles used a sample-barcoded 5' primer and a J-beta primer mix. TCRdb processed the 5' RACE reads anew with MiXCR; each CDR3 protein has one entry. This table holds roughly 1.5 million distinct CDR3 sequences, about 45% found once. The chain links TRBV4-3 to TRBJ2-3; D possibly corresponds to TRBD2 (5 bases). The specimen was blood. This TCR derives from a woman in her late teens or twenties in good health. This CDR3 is CASSQAGRLADTQYF. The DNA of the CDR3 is TGCGCCAGCAGCCAAGCGGGGAGATTGGCAGATACGCAGTATTTT.